The sequence of this T cell receptor beta chain was determined in a study of beta chain features in type 1 diabetes. The CDR3 has 16 residues. Trimming took 6 bases from V and 2 from J, leaving 19 bases between them. Germline V gene data show CDR1 as SGHDN and CDR2 as FVKESK. The authors reverse transcribed all of the isolated RNA, so sequencing captured expressed TCRB transcripts. The table came from immunoSEQ multiplex PCR; TCRdb's copy has only in-frame clones and leaves some out. The table has nearly 250,000 clones, approximately 70% seen once; the top ten hold approximately 0.053%. General observations from the study: In patients and controls equally, PCR might favor templates that are shorter.

A remark on this clone: Its antigen remains unknown.

Sequences were obtained from naive CD4+ T cells from blood. The clonotype originates from a man between 25 and 39 years old in good health. J is TRBJ1-1 and V is TRBV14; D remains unclear. The CDR3 here is CASRSGVGMVNTEAFF. As DNA, the CDR3 is TGTGCCAGCAGGTCTGGCGTCGGGATGGTTAACACTGAAGCTTTCTTT.